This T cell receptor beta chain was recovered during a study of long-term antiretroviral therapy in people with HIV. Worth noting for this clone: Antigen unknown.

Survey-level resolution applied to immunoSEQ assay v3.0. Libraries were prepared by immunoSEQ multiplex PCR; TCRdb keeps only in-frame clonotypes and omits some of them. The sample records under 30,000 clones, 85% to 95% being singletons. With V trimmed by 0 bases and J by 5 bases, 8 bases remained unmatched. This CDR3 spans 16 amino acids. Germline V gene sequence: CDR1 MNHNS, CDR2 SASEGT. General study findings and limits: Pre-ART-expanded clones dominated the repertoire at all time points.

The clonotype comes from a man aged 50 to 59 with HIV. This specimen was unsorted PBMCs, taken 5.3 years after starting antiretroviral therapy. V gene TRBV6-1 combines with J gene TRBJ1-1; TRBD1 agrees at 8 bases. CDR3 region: CASSEAWTGMETEAFF. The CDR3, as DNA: TGTGCCAGCAGTGAAGCGTGGACAGGGATGGAGACTGAAGCTTTCTTT.